The 18 T cell receptor beta chains below all came from one sample that was sequenced in a study of blood T cell repertoires in COVID-19 (dated by TCRdb to 2018 to 2021). Library preparation was by the immunoSEQ multiplex PCR assay. TCRdb carries this immuneACCESS record with in-frame sequences only. Its versions omit some clonotypes, under half of them owing to an unresolved V gene in the studies checked, with the rest unexplained. The sample yields 250,000 to 350,000 clones; 90% were counted once. The top ten clonotypes cover about 1.7% of the sample. Sequencing used PBMCs or T cells enriched from blood (not recorded which). These receptor sequences come from a woman between 18 and 29 years old with acute COVID-19.

The chain couples TRBV25-1 to TRBJ2-7; D is possibly TRBD2 (5 bases). This CDR3 is built from 14 residues. Trimming removed 3 bases at V and 6 bases at J, with 15 bases between. From germline, CDR1 is MGHDK and CDR2 SYGVNS. The DNA for the CDR3 is TGTGCCAGCAGTGATGGTCCTAGGACTGGCGAGCAGTACTTC. It codes for CASSDGPRTGEQYF.

CDR3 in amino acids: CASSPVSGQGIALGYTF. In DNA, the CDR3 is TGTGCCAGCAGCCCAGTATCCGGACAGGGAATCGCTCTTGGCTACACCTTC. The chain couples TRBV3-1 (or the pseudogene TRBV3-2) to TRBJ1-2; TRBD1 matches 8 bases. The CDR3 runs 17 residues. Germline V gene sequence: CDR1 LGHDT, CDR2 YNNKEL (reference sequence). Unmatched junction bases numbered 17, after V lost 4 bases and J lost 7 bases.

This chain uses TRBV4-2 with TRBJ2-1, with TRBD2 as a possible D gene (6 bases). Deletions cut 5 bases from V and 4 bases from J, with 15 bases between. This CDR3 spans 15 amino acids. Germline CDR1 LGHNA, CDR2 YNFKEQ. The chain's CDR3 is CASSFQKGLYNEQFF. In nucleotides, the CDR3 is TGTGCCAGCAGCTTTCAAAAGGGACTTTACAATGAGCAGTTCTTC.

This clone was recorded a few times. V and J are TRBV27 and TRBJ2-7; 8 positions agree with TRBD2. CDR1 and CDR2 from the germline V gene are MNHEY and SMNVEV (reference sequence). The V segment lost 2 bases and the J segment 0 bases; nucleotides outside the gene matches: 3. The CDR3 spans 15 residues. The CDR3 DNA reads TGTGCCAGCAGTTTAGGCGGGAGGCCCTCCTACGAGCAGTACTTC. This codes for CASSLGGRPSYEQYF.

V and J are TRBV30 and TRBJ2-7; 13 nucleotides agree with TRBD2. The germline V gene encodes CDR1 GTSNPN and CDR2 SVGIG (reference sequence). CDR3 length: 15 amino acids. V shed 2 bases, J shed 2 bases, and the junction held 3 bases outside the gene matches. CDR3 nucleotides: TGTGCCTGGAGTAAAGGACTAGCGGGGGCCTACGAGCAGTACTTC. It specifies CAWSKGLAGAYEQYF.

CDR3 sequence reads: CASSLQGYEQYF. CDR3 coding DNA: TGTGCCAGTAGTCTACAGGGTTACGAGCAGTACTTC. The rearrangement joins TRBV19 to TRBJ2-7; tentatively, D is TRBD1 (6 bases). CDR3 length equals 12 residues. The germline V gene encodes CDR1 LNHDA and CDR2 SQIVND (reference sequence). V lost 5 bases and J 4 bases, leaving 9 bases between the germline ends.

The chain joins TRBV5-5 to TRBJ1-5; D not certain. There are 14 residues in the CDR3. Trimming left V 4 bases short and J 7 bases short, with 15 bases between. Germline CDR1 reads SGHKS; CDR2 reads YYEKEE (reference sequence). In DNA form, the CDR3 reads TGTGCCAGCAGCCCGGTGGGAGCCGGGCAGCCCCAGCATTTT. Translation gives CASSPVGAGQPQHF.

This chain uses TRBV7-8 with TRBJ1-6; unclear D gene. CDR1 and CDR2 from the germline V gene are SGHVS and FQNEAQ. CDR3 length equals 17 residues. Trimming took 1 base from V and 0 from J, leaving 10 bases between them. The CDR3 reads CASSLGGRSSYNSPLHF. CDR3 nucleotide sequence: TGTGCCAGCAGCTTAGGAGGCAGAAGCTCCTATAATTCACCCCTCCACTTT. Together with reference TRBV7-8 and TRBJ1-6, the CDR3 gives the full variable domain: GAGVSQSPRYKVAKRGQDVALRCDPISGHVSLFWYQQALGQGPEFLTYFQNEAQLDKSGLPSDRFFAERPEGSVSTLKIQRTQQEDSAVYLCASSLGGRSSYNSPLHFGNGTRLTVT.

The rearrangement links TRBV2 to TRBJ2-3; weak D call: TRBD2 (5 bases). The germline V gene encodes CDR1 SNHLY and CDR2 FYNNEI. This CDR3 has 15 amino acids. V lost 6 bases and J lost 5, with 18 bases in between. Here the CDR3 DNA reads TGTGCCAGCAGGATCCGGGAAAACGCGATAGATACGCAGTATTTT. Translation: CASRIRENAIDTQYF.

J is TRBJ2-1 and V is TRBV11-2; 15 bases match TRBD2. The J segment lost 9 bases and the V segment lost 4 bases, leaving 7 bases of the junction unmatched. The germline V gene has CDR1 SGHAT and CDR2 FQNNGV. The CDR3 extends over 16 amino acids. CDR3 amino acids: CASSSSGLAGGSEQFF. Here the CDR3 DNA reads TGTGCCAGCAGCTCCTCGGGACTAGCGGGAGGTAGTGAGCAGTTCTTC.

This chain uses TRBV11-2 with TRBJ2-3; 8 nucleotides agree with TRBD2. The germline V gene has CDR1 SGHAT and CDR2 FQNNGV. This CDR3 has 14 residues. V gave up 5 bases and J gave up 6 bases; unmatched junction bases: 7. CDR3 region: CASSPTRLADTQYF. CDR3 bases: TGTGCCAGCAGCCCCACGCGACTAGCGGATACGCAGTATTTT.

The CDR3 DNA reads TGTGCCAGCAGTGAAGACGCGGGAAGGACCGGGGAGCTGTTTTTT. This gives the protein CASSEDAGRTGELFF. This chain connects TRBV2 to TRBJ2-2; D is perhaps TRBD2 (6 bases). Trimming left V 1 base short and J 5 bases short, with 11 bases between. This CDR3 comprises 15 residues. The germline V gene has CDR1 SNHLY and CDR2 FYNNEI.

This chain uses TRBV10-2 with TRBJ2-1; TRBD2 agrees at 8 bases. Germline CDR1 reads WSHSY; CDR2 reads SAAADI. V shed 6 bases, J shed 6 bases, and the junction held 7 bases outside the gene matches. The CDR3 is made up of 14 amino acids. The CDR3 reads CASRPGLEFNEQFF. The CDR3, as DNA: TGCGCCAGCAGGCCGGGACTAGAGTTCAATGAGCAGTTCTTC.

The gene calls are TRBV7-8 and TRBJ1-4, with D possibly TRBD1 on 5 matching bases. Germline values: CDR1 SGHVS, CDR2 FQNEAQ. The V end was cut by 1 base, the J end by 8 bases, with 14 bases between. This CDR3 is built from 15 residues. CDR3 sequence: CASSLGRGTEEKLFF. The DNA for the CDR3 is TGTGCCAGCAGCTTAGGTCGGGGGACGGAGGAAAAACTGTTTTTT.

The table lists this clone with a count of one. This chain connects TRBV7-2 to TRBJ2-5; 7 nucleotides agree with TRBD1. V was pared by 1 base and J by 4 bases, with 3 bases of the junction left unmatched. Germline V lookup: CDR1 SGHTA, CDR2 FQGNSA. The CDR3 has 14 residues. DNA of the CDR3: TGTGCCAGCAGCTTAGGACAGGGTTCAGAGACCCAGTACTTC. Translating gives CASSLGQGSETQYF.

The chain employs TRBV28 and TRBJ2-7; 9 nucleotides match TRBD1. CDR1 MDHEN and CDR2 SYDVKM come from the germline V gene. The CDR3 extends over 15 amino acids. V lost 6 bases, J lost 2 bases, and 8 bases stayed unmatched. CDR3 residues: CASRPDRTGAYEQYF. CDR3 DNA: TGTGCCAGCAGACCCGACCGGACAGGGGCCTACGAGCAGTACTTC.

CDR3 loop: CASSVASVSTDTQYF. For the CDR3, the DNA is TGTGCCAGCAGCGTGGCCAGCGTTAGCACAGATACGCAGTATTTT. The gene calls are TRBV9 and TRBJ2-3; D gene uncertain. Trimming pared 2 bases from V and 0 bases from J, leaving 10 bases between. CDR3 length equals 15 residues. Germline CDR1 SGDLS, CDR2 YYNGEE.

The sample holds one count of this clone. This chain joins TRBV3-1 (or the pseudogene TRBV3-2) and TRBJ2-3; a possible D gene is TRBD2 (6 bases). Germline CDR1 is LGHDT and CDR2 is YNNKEL (reference sequence). This CDR3 comprises 12 residues. Trimming removed 2 bases at V and 11 bases at J, with 11 bases between. DNA for the CDR3: TGTGCCAGCAGCCAAAGGACTAAATGGCAGTATTTT. The encoded protein is CASSQRTKWQYF.